One and the same sample provided the 20 T cell receptor beta chains below, sequenced in a study of T cells in Graves' hyperthyroidism and ophthalmopathy. Amplification of TCR beta CDR3 regions was performed using RNA transcripts as template. RT-PCR in the first round (using the HTBI primer set) targeted the TCR CDR3. TCRdb called the multiplex PCR reads again in MiXCR, with one record for every CDR3 protein. The data show approximately 48,000 distinct CDR3 sequences, approximately 50% seen once. Sequenced material: peripheral blood or thyroid tissue (not recorded which). All receptors derive from a woman aged 50 to 60 with Graves' hyperthyroidism.

The rearrangement uses TRBV11-2 and TRBJ2-5, with TRBD2 matching over 14 bases. Trimming cost V 6 bases and J 9 bases; bases outside gene matches: 12. CDR1 SGHAT and CDR2 FQNNGV come from the germline V gene. The CDR3 is made up of 16 amino acids. CDR3 protein: CASSTGLAGGREAQYF. The CDR3 coding sequence is TGTGCCAGCAGTACCGGACTAGCGGGGGGCCGCGAGGCCCAGTACTTC.

On this clonotype itself: The final CDR3 position lacks the conserved phenylalanine or tryptophan, pointing to a likely read error. The DNA is left out, because the CDR3 cannot be placed on it with certainty; the CDR3 is given as TCRdb lists it. This sequence joins TRBV29-1 and TRBJ2-2. The CDR3 extends over 13 residues, inclusive of both ends. The germline CDR1 and CDR2 sequences are SQVTM and ANQGSEA. CDR3 region: CSVFGANTGELLA.

This clonotype came up many times. The chain carries TRBV7-2 and TRBJ2-7; a possible D gene is TRBD1 (6 bases). CDR3 length equals 15 residues. The germline V and J ends were trimmed by 5 bases and 4 bases, with 18 bases remaining between them. CDR1 SGHTA and CDR2 FQGNSA come from the germline V gene. The CDR3 is CASSAAGTPLYEQYF. The CDR3 nucleotides read TGTGCCAGCAGCGCCGCCGGGACACCTCTTTACGAGCAGTACTTC.

Ten or more counts support this clonotype. The chain links TRBV7-2 to TRBJ2-7, with a tentative D call TRBD2 (6 bases). CDR3 size: 16 residues. V was clipped by 0 bases and J by 3 bases, with 15 bases between them. Germline-derived CDR1 and CDR2 are SGHTA and FQGNSA. CDR3 bases: TGTGCCAGCAGCTTAGCGCCGGGCGTGGGGGGCTACGAGCAGTACTTC. This encodes CASSLAPGVGGYEQYF. Using reference TRBV7-2 and TRBJ2-7 for the parts outside the CDR3, the full variable domain is GAGVSQSPSNKVTEKGKDVELRCDPISGHTALYWYRQSLGQGLEFLIYFQGNSAPDKSGLPSDRFSAERTGGSVSTLTIQRTQQEDSAVYLCASSLAPGVGGYEQYFGPGTRLTVT.

This clonotype was detected ten times or more. A single base separates this from a much larger clone, so it may be a read error. V is TRBV20-1 and J is TRBJ2-5; TRBD2 matches at 10 bases. The V gene end was trimmed by 3 bases and the J gene end by 5 bases; junction bases not matched to a gene: 12. The germline CDR1 and CDR2 sequences are DFQATT and SNEGSKA (reference sequence). This CDR3 region has 16 residues. The CDR3 nucleotides are TGCAGTGCTAGGGAGGGGGCTAGCGGGAGCATTGAGACCCAGTACTTC. Encoded protein: CSAREGASGSIETQYF.

This clonotype was counted ten times or more. V gene TRBV24-1 combines with J gene TRBJ1-1, with a tentative D call TRBD1 (5 bases). V lost 11 bases and J 1 base, leaving 16 bases between the germline ends. The CDR3 consists of 14 residues. Germline CDR1 is KGHDR and CDR2 is SFDVKD. Here the CDR3 reads CANQTQTGNTEAFF. Here the CDR3 DNA reads TGTGCCAATCAAACCCAAACAGGGAACACTGAAGCTTTCTTT.

The J gene is TRBJ2-7, the V gene TRBV5-1; the match to TRBD1 covers 9 bases. Germline V lookup: CDR1 SGHRS, CDR2 YFSETQ. The CDR3 runs 15 residues. Losses at the gene ends were 4 bases for V and 3 bases for J; bases not matched to a gene: 8. The CDR3 nucleotides read TGCGCCAGCAGCACGAGGACAGGGGCCAACTACGAGCAGTACTTC. Protein sequence: CASSTRTGANYEQYF.

The chain is built from TRBV28 and TRBJ2-5; 7 bases align to TRBD1. The CDR3 consists of 14 residues. Unmatched junction bases numbered 13, after V lost 6 bases and J lost 9 bases. CDR1 is MDHEN, CDR2 SYDVKM, per germline. The CDR3 is CASRPTGADQPQYF. The CDR3, as DNA: TGTGCCAGCAGACCTACAGGGGCGGATCAGCCCCAGTACTTC.

The J gene is TRBJ2-5, the V gene TRBV10-3, with D possibly TRBD2 on 6 matching bases. The CDR3 is 13 amino acids. Germline assignment: CDR1 ENHRY and CDR2 SYGVKD. V was shortened by 4 bases and J by 6 bases, with 12 bases between the two germline ends. DNA of the CDR3: TGTGCCATCAGTGTGGTAGCGGTGAAGACCCAGTACTTC. Its translation: CAISVVAVKTQYF.

In this sample, this clonotype turned up many times. The chain couples TRBV11-1 to TRBJ2-5; possibly TRBD1 or TRBD2 for D (5 bases each). Per the germline V gene, CDR1 is SGHAT and CDR2 is FQDESV (reference sequence). The V gene lost 3 bases and the J gene lost 5 bases, with 10 bases spanning the gap. This CDR3 region has 13 residues. The DNA of the CDR3 is TGTGCCAGCAGCTTCCACCGGGGCGAGACCCAGTACTTC. Protein product: CASSFHRGETQYF.

This clonotype qualifies as medium-sized. J is TRBJ1-6 and V is TRBV29-1; 7 bases agree with TRBD1. With 4 bases clipped from V and 5 bases from J, the junction kept 5 bases outside the gene matches. The germline gives CDR1 SQVTM, CDR2 ANQGSEA. The CDR3 is 14 amino acids. The CDR3, as DNA: TGCAGCGTTGCATTCGGGACAGATAATTCACCCCTCCACTTT. Amino acids: CSVAFGTDNSPLHF.

This clonotype showed up many times. V is TRBV7-9 and J is TRBJ1-1; no reliable D call. In germline, CDR1 is SEHNR, CDR2 FQNEAQ (reference sequence). The CDR3 has 12 amino acids. Trimming left V 1 base short and J 8 bases short, with 8 bases between. The CDR3 loop reads CASSLGSVEAFF. In nucleotides, the CDR3 is TGTGCCAGCAGCTTAGGGTCCGTCGAAGCTTTCTTT.

The rearrangement links TRBV7-9 to TRBJ1-4; unclear D gene. The CDR3 covers 11 residues. V was pared by 6 bases and J by 8 bases, with 7 bases between. Germline V gives CDR1 SEHNR, CDR2 FQNEAQ (reference sequence). CDR3 nucleotides: TGTGCCAGCAGTTCTGGGGAAAAACTGTTTTTT. Translated, it gives CASSSGEKLFF.

Many counts were recorded for this clonotype. The chain carries TRBV12-3 or TRBV12-4 and TRBJ1-5, with D unclear. Trimming took 3 bases from V and 7 from J, leaving 7 bases between them. This CDR3 has 12 amino acids. The CDR3 is CASSFSEQPQHF. As DNA, the CDR3 is TGTGCCAGCAGTTTCTCCGAACAGCCCCAGCATTTT.

This clonotype was found many times. The rearrangement uses TRBV20-1 and TRBJ1-2; TRBD1 matches at 7 bases. From germline, CDR1 is DFQATT and CDR2 SNEGSKA (reference sequence). The CDR3 covers 14 residues. After removal of 1 base from V and 4 bases from J, the junction contained 6 bases not matched to a gene. CDR3 protein: CSARGQGGFYGYTF. In nucleotides, the CDR3 is TGCAGTGCTAGAGGACAGGGAGGTTTCTATGGCTACACCTTC.

This clonotype has more than one count but fewer than ten. This chain links TRBV5-1 with TRBJ2-3; 7 positions match TRBD2. The V and J ends lost 3 bases and 1 base, in that order; junction bases with no gene match: 2. The germline V gene encodes CDR1 SGHRS and CDR2 YFSETQ. The CDR3 has 14 amino acids. The DNA for the CDR3 is TGCGCCAGCAGCTGGGGGGGAGGCACAGATACGCAGTATTTT. Amino acids: CASSWGGGTDTQYF.

This clonotype was seen many times. V usage is TRBV19 and J usage is TRBJ1-5, with 7 bases fitting TRBD1. V lost 2 bases, J lost 6 bases, and 4 bases stayed unmatched. Germline-derived CDR1 and CDR2 are LNHDA and SQIVND (reference sequence). This CDR3 has 14 residues. This CDR3 is CASSISRGRQPQHF. The CDR3 DNA follows: TGTGCCAGTAGTATAAGTAGGGGGCGTCAGCCCCAGCATTTT.

This rearrangement joins TRBV12-3 or TRBV12-4 to TRBJ1-4; TRBD1 matches 9 bases. V shed 7 bases and J 10 bases; nucleotides not matched to a gene: 7. This CDR3 is built from 13 residues. This CDR3 reads CASKRTGVGKLFF. CDR3 nucleotides: TGTGCCAGCAAACGGACAGGGGTTGGAAAACTGTTTTTT.

This clonotype was observed many times. The chain joins TRBV4-2 to TRBJ1-2, with D possibly TRBD1 on 5 matching bases. In germline, CDR1 is LGHNA, CDR2 YNFKEQ. V gave up 3 bases and J gave up 4 bases, with 12 bases separating them. The CDR3 is 14 residues long. CDR3 in DNA: TGTGCCAGCAGCCAGTCCAGGGACTTCTATGGCTACACCTTC. This gives the protein CASSQSRDFYGYTF.

This clonotype appeared many times. This rearrangement joins TRBV6-1 to TRBJ1-1; D might be TRBD1 (6 bases). Germline CDR1 and CDR2: MNHNS and SASEGT. The CDR3 consists of 19 residues. Trimming took off 1 base at V and 0 bases at J, with 21 bases between the two ends. CDR3 in amino acids: CASSEEEGGGWWVNTEAFF. DNA for the CDR3: TGTGCCAGCAGTGAAGAAGAAGGGGGGGGTTGGTGGGTGAACACTGAAGCTTTCTTT.